A single sample is the source of the 22 T cell receptor beta chains below, sequenced in a study of T cell responses to AZD1222 COVID-19 vaccine. The protocol was immunoSEQ multiplex PCR, while the TCRdb copy is restricted to in-frame clones and leaves out a portion. The sample yields 90,000 to 120,000 clones, 89% seen once. The specimen was peripheral blood, collected on day 0 of AZD1222 vaccination. The source is an adult in good health.

The rearrangement joins TRBV24-1 to TRBJ2-1; 11 bases are a match to TRBD2. The CDR3 totals 16 residues. In germline, CDR1 is KGHDR, CDR2 SFDVKD. J was trimmed by 4 bases and V by 4 bases; bases with no gene match: 5. CDR3 coding DNA: TGTGCCACCAGTGACTCTACTAGCGGGAGTTACAATGAGCAGTTCTTC. Its protein product is CATSDSTSGSYNEQFF.

The CDR3 nucleotides are TGTGCCAGCAGATACATCAGGGGAACCGTTACGCAGTATTTT. It yields the protein CASRYIRGTVTQYF. The chain is built from TRBV11-2 and TRBJ2-3; the D gene is possibly TRBD1 (6 bases). V lost 6 bases and J 8 bases, leaving 18 bases between the germline ends. Germline CDR1 SGHAT, CDR2 FQNNGV. This CDR3 contains 14 residues. The full variable domain, in which reference TRBV11-2 and TRBJ2-3 provide the parts outside the CDR3, is EAGVAQSPRYKIIEKRQSVAFWCNPISGHATLYWYQQILGQGPKLLIQFQNNGVVDDSQLPKDRFSAERLKGVDSTLKIQPAKLEDSAVYLCASRYIRGTVTQYFGPGTRLTVL.

The V and J genes are TRBV2 and TRBJ2-7, with 8 bases aligning to TRBD2. The CDR3 runs to 16 residues. Germline V lookup: CDR1 SNHLY, CDR2 FYNNEI. The V segment lost 2 bases and the J segment 3 bases; nucleotides outside the gene matches: 9. The CDR3 reads CASSESLSGAYYEQYF. CDR3 coding DNA: TGTGCCAGCAGTGAAAGTCTTAGCGGGGCTTACTACGAGCAGTACTTC.

V usage is TRBV6-5 and J usage is TRBJ1-5; unclear D gene. The CDR3 is 16 residues long. Germline V gene lookup returns CDR1 MNHEY and CDR2 SVGAGI. V shed 2 bases and J shed 0 bases, with 11 bases lying between them. The CDR3 spells CASSYAYGDSNQPQHF. CDR3 nucleotide sequence: TGTGCCAGCAGTTACGCGTACGGGGATAGCAATCAGCCCCAGCATTTT.

V gene TRBV6-5 combines with J gene TRBJ1-1; D is unclear. V lost 0 bases, J lost 5 bases, and 16 bases lay in between. Germline V gene data show CDR1 as MNHEY and CDR2 as SVGAGI. The CDR3 runs to 16 residues. The CDR3 nucleotides read TGTGCCAGCAGTTACTCAGAACAACGGAGAGGAACTGAAGCTTTCTTT. This translates into CASSYSEQRRGTEAFF.

This chain links TRBV30 with TRBJ2-7, with 8 bases lining up with TRBD1. The CDR3 runs to 13 residues. Germline CDR1 reads GTSNPN; CDR2 reads SVGIG (reference sequence). The V segment lost 2 bases and the J segment 3 bases; nucleotides outside the gene matches: 3. The CDR3 is CAWSPDRGYEQYF. The CDR3 DNA follows: TGTGCCTGGAGTCCTGACAGGGGCTACGAGCAGTACTTC.

This sequence joins TRBV7-2 and TRBJ2-1, with a tentative D call TRBD1 (5 bases). Trimming took 5 bases from V and 4 from J, leaving 12 bases between them. This CDR3 is 14 amino acids long. Germline V CDR1 and CDR2: SGHTA, FQGNSA. DNA for the CDR3: TGTGCCAGCAGCCCAAGGGGTCTTTACAATGAGCAGTTCTTC. Residues: CASSPRGLYNEQFF. The entire variable domain, with the rest obtained from reference TRBV7-2 and TRBJ2-1, is as follows: GAGVSQSPSNKVTEKGKDVELRCDPISGHTALYWYRQSLGQGLEFLIYFQGNSAPDKSGLPSDRFSAERTGGSVSTLTIQRTQQEDSAVYLCASSPRGLYNEQFFGPGTRLTVL.

The V gene is TRBV6-5, the J gene TRBJ2-1, with D unclear. The CDR3 totals 15 residues. Germline V gene data show CDR1 as MNHEY and CDR2 as SVGAGI. The V and J ends lost 7 bases and 0 bases respectively, with 13 bases between them. CDR3 protein: CASTLRLSSYNEQFF. The DNA for the CDR3 is TGTGCCAGCACCCTAAGGCTGAGCTCCTACAATGAGCAGTTCTTC.

By sample fraction, this clone is medium-sized. This chain links TRBV7-9 with TRBJ2-1, with TRBD2 identical over 15 bases. CDR1 SEHNR and CDR2 FQNEAQ come from the germline V gene (reference sequence). This CDR3 has 17 amino acids. Trimming at V came to 0 bases and at J to 10 bases, leaving 7 bases not matched to a gene. The CDR3 loop reads CASSLASGLAGGREQFF. As DNA, the CDR3 is TGTGCCAGCAGCTTAGCTTCGGGACTAGCGGGAGGTAGGGAGCAGTTCTTC.

This chain uses TRBV6-5 with TRBJ2-3; 7 bases map to TRBD1. With V trimmed by 6 bases and J by 2 bases, 5 bases remained unmatched. The CDR3 totals 14 residues. The germline V gene encodes CDR1 MNHEY and CDR2 SVGAGI. CDR3 DNA sequence: TGTGCCAGCAGATCTGGGACAGTCACAGATACGCAGTATTTT. It translates to CASRSGTVTDTQYF.

The chain carries TRBV6-5 and TRBJ2-1; 12 nucleotides align to TRBD2. The CDR3 is made up of 15 amino acids. Germline CDR1 reads MNHEY; CDR2 reads SVGAGI. Trimming cost V 10 bases and J 0 bases; bases outside gene matches: 4. In DNA, the CDR3 is TGTGCCACCCAGACTAGCGGGAGCTCCTACAATGAGCAGTTCTTC. The encoded protein is CATQTSGSSYNEQFF.

In regard to this clone: A junction end diverges from the germline sequence, so it may reflect a read error. This chain uses TRBV4-3 with TRBJ2-7, with TRBD2 identical over 10 bases. The CDR3 loop spans 17 amino acids. Germline V gene data show CDR1 as LGHNA and CDR2 as YSLEER. The CDR3, as DNA: TGCGCCAGCAGCAAAGAGGGGCCACTAGCGGGACCCTACGAGCAGTACTTC. Protein product: CASSKEGPLAGPYEQYF.

The chain has TRBV7-2 and TRBJ1-5; no definite D call. Germline V gene data show CDR1 as SGHTA and CDR2 as FQGNSA. V gave up 4 bases and J gave up 5 bases, with 6 bases separating them. This CDR3 contains 12 residues. This CDR3 reads CASSSGDQPQHF. CDR3 nucleotide sequence: TGTGCCAGCAGCTCCGGAGATCAGCCCCAGCATTTT.

The V and J genes are TRBV7-2 and TRBJ2-1, with 8 bases matching TRBD2. After removal of 3 bases from V and 1 base from J, the junction contained 8 bases not matched to a gene. CDR3 length: 17 residues. The germline CDR1 and CDR2 sequences are SGHTA and FQGNSA. Here the CDR3 reads CASSFTGGVGSYNEQFF. The DNA of the CDR3 is TGTGCCAGCAGCTTCACGGGGGGGGTCGGATCCTACAATGAGCAGTTCTTC.

The chain employs TRBV28 and TRBJ1-5, with a weak D call TRBD1 (6 bases). The V and J ends lost 5 bases and 3 bases respectively, with 17 bases between them. CDR3 length: 16 residues. Germline assignment: CDR1 MDHEN and CDR2 SYDVKM. Here the CDR3 DNA reads TGTGCCAGCAGTCCTCCCTACAGGGAATCCAATCAGCCCCAGCATTTT. It specifies CASSPPYRESNQPQHF. The full variable domain, its missing parts supplied by reference TRBV28 and TRBJ1-5, is DVKVTQSSRYLVKRTGEKVFLECVQDMDHENMFWYRQDPGLGLRLIYFSYDVKMKEKGDIPEGYSVSREKKERFSLILESASTNQTSMYLCASSPPYRESNQPQHFGDGTRLSIL.

The chain links TRBV5-8 to TRBJ1-5; D is possibly TRBD1 (6 bases). The V and J ends lost 0 bases and 1 base respectively, with 17 bases between them. The CDR3 contains 18 residues. Germline V lookup: CDR1 SGHTS, CDR2 YDEGEE. CDR3 amino acids: CASSLEQGTFRSNQPQHF. The CDR3, as DNA: TGTGCCAGCAGCTTGGAACAGGGAACCTTTAGGAGCAATCAGCCCCAGCATTTT.

The CDR3 sequence: CASRPGQGANEQYF. In DNA, the CDR3 is TGTGCCAGCAGACCGGGACAGGGGGCAAACGAGCAGTACTTC. The V and J genes are TRBV7-3 and TRBJ2-7; 12 bases are shared with TRBD1. CDR1 and CDR2 from the germline V gene are SGHTA and FQGTGA. V shed 6 bases and J 5 bases; nucleotides not matched to a gene: 5. This CDR3 has 14 amino acids. Filled out from reference TRBV7-3 and TRBJ2-7, the complete variable domain reads GAGVSQTPSNKVTEKGKYVELRCDPISGHTALYWYRQSLGQGPEFLIYFQGTGAADDSGLPNDRFFAVRPEGSVSTLKIQRTERGDSAVYLCASRPGQGANEQYFGPGTRLTVT.

The chain has TRBV7-2 and TRBJ2-7; D possibly corresponds to TRBD1 (5 bases). Per the germline V gene, CDR1 is SGHTA and CDR2 is FQGNSA. This CDR3 spans 13 amino acids. V was shortened by 5 bases and J by 2 bases, with 10 bases between the two germline ends. The DNA for the CDR3 is TGTGCCAGCAGCCTAGACAGCCCCTACGAGCAGTACTTC. Translating it yields CASSLDSPYEQYF.

This clone was detected only once. The gene calls are TRBV6-4 and TRBJ1-1; weak D call: TRBD1 (5 bases). V lost 8 bases to trimming and J lost 1 base, with 11 bases between them. CDR3 length: 13 amino acids. Germline CDR1 MRHNA, CDR2 SNTAGT. CDR3 loop: CASSSQGNTEAFF. In DNA, the CDR3 is TGTGCCAGCTCTTCCCAGGGGAACACTGAAGCTTTCTTT.

V usage is TRBV29-1 and J usage is TRBJ2-7; 8 bases line up with TRBD2. Per germline, CDR1 SQVTM and CDR2 ANQGSEA. This CDR3 has 16 residues. V was pared by 1 base and J by 0 bases, with 8 bases of the junction left unmatched. CDR3: CSVEGGLAGHSYEQYF. The DNA for the CDR3 is TGCAGCGTTGAAGGGGGATTAGCGGGGCACTCCTACGAGCAGTACTTC.

V is TRBV6-5 and J is TRBJ1-1, with 12 nucleotides matching TRBD1. The V gene end was trimmed by 2 bases and the J gene end by 0 bases; junction bases not matched to a gene: 1. CDR3 length: 16 amino acids. CDR1 is MNHEY, CDR2 SVGAGI, per germline. CDR3 sequence reads: CASSYGTGGLNTEAFF. Here the CDR3 DNA reads TGTGCCAGCAGTTACGGGACAGGGGGCCTGAACACTGAAGCTTTCTTT.

V is TRBV7-2 and J is TRBJ1-2; D remains ambiguous. Germline V CDR1 and CDR2: SGHTA, FQGNSA. Trimming removed 8 bases from V and 3 bases from J, with 10 bases in between. This CDR3 is built from 12 residues. The CDR3 DNA follows: TGTGCCAGCCGGGAGGCCGACTATGGCTACACCTTC. Translation: CASREADYGYTF.